These 22 T cell receptor beta chains were all obtained from the same sample, sequenced in a study of cytomegalovirus exposure and HLA in healthy donors. With 60 Vbeta and 13 Jbeta primers, the PCR was carried out. Here immunoSEQ multiplex PCR was the method, and the copy in TCRdb shows in-frame clones only, minus some. The repertoire holds about 130,000 clones, with around 70% as singletons. The specimen was PBMCs. These receptors all come from a man aged 40-49 years in good health and CMV-seropositive.

The DNA for the CDR3 is TGTGCCAGCAGTTACGAACTAGCGGGAGCATATGAGCAGTTCTTC. Protein: CASSYELAGAYEQFF. The V gene is TRBV6-5, the J gene TRBJ2-1; TRBD2 aligns across 11 bases. The V gene's germline CDR1 is MNHEY and CDR2 SVGAGI. This CDR3 contains 15 residues. The V gene end was trimmed by 2 bases and the J gene end by 8 bases; junction bases not matched to a gene: 5.

The gene calls are TRBV28 and TRBJ1-1; unclear D gene. The germline V and J ends were trimmed by 6 bases and 3 bases, with 14 bases remaining between them. The CDR3 consists of 14 residues. In germline, CDR1 is MDHEN, CDR2 SYDVKM. CDR3 in DNA: TGTGCCAGCAGCACCCCAGAGGTAGACACTGAAGCTTTCTTT. Translation gives CASSTPEVDTEAFF.

The chain couples TRBV29-1 to TRBJ2-7, with TRBD1 identical over 10 bases. Germline-derived CDR1 and CDR2 are SQVTM and ANQGSEA. The CDR3 spans 13 residues. Trimming cost V 5 bases and J 3 bases; bases outside gene matches: 4. The CDR3 region has the DNA TGCAGCGTTAGGGACAGGGGTAACTACGAGCAGTACTTC. It yields the protein CSVRDRGNYEQYF.

This clone was observed a few times. The rearrangement links TRBV7-8 to TRBJ2-3; 9 bases match TRBD2. Unmatched junction bases numbered 11, after V lost 6 bases and J lost 7 bases. Per the germline V gene, CDR1 is SGHVS and CDR2 is FQNEAQ. This CDR3 has 15 residues. The CDR3 sequence: CASSSGLAGTNTQYF. In DNA, the CDR3 is TGTGCCAGCAGTTCCGGGCTAGCGGGAACGAATACGCAGTATTTT.

The chain carries TRBV30 and TRBJ2-4; the D gene is possibly TRBD2 (6 bases). The germline V gene has CDR1 GTSNPN and CDR2 SVGIG (reference sequence). V gave up 0 bases and J gave up 8 bases, with 11 bases separating them. The CDR3 spans 13 residues. The CDR3 bases are TGTGCCTGGAGTGTGAGCGGCGGGGACATTCAGTACTTC. Translation gives CAWSVSGGDIQYF. Based on the CDR3 plus reference TRBV30 and TRBJ2-4, the full variable domain is SQTIHQWPATLVQPVGSPLSLECTVEGTSNPNLYWYRQAAGRGLQLLFYSVGIGQISSEVPQNLSASRPQDRQFILSSKKLLLSDSGFYLCAWSVSGGDIQYFGAGTRLSVL.

The chain carries TRBV6-6 and TRBJ1-1, with D perhaps matching TRBD1 (6 bases). Per germline, CDR1 MNHNY and CDR2 SVGAGI (reference sequence). This CDR3 has 14 residues. V shed 0 bases and J shed 5 bases, with 10 bases lying between them. CDR3 bases: TGTGCCAGCAGTTACTCCGGGCAGGGGACTGAAGCTTTCTTT. It codes for CASSYSGQGTEAFF.

The chain uses TRBV5-1 and TRBJ1-1; 7 positions agree with TRBD1. V lost 4 bases to trimming and J lost 0 bases; unmatched junction nucleotides: 6. CDR1 and CDR2 from the germline V gene are SGHRS and YFSETQ. There are 15 residues in the CDR3. Written as DNA, the CDR3 is TGCGCCAGCAGCCCGACAGGGACAATGAACACTGAAGCTTTCTTT. The encoded protein is CASSPTGTMNTEAFF.

V is TRBV9 and J is TRBJ2-7; D is unresolved. Per the germline V gene, CDR1 is SGDLS and CDR2 is YYNGEE. The CDR3 covers 14 residues. V was pared by 0 bases and J by 3 bases, with 10 bases between. The CDR3 DNA is TGTGCCAGCAGCGTAGCCGGAGCAGACTACGAGCAGTACTTC. This encodes CASSVAGADYEQYF.

This clone has just a few counts. This rearrangement joins TRBV27 to TRBJ1-1; 7 bases match TRBD1. Unmatched junction bases numbered 5, after V lost 4 bases and J lost 0 bases. This CDR3 has 15 amino acids. Germline V gene data show CDR1 as MNHEY and CDR2 as SMNVEV (reference sequence). The CDR3 spells CASSSRGQMNTEAFF. CDR3 coding DNA: TGTGCCAGCAGTTCAAGGGGACAGATGAACACTGAAGCTTTCTTT.

The chain uses TRBV9 and TRBJ1-6, with D maybe TRBD1 (6 bases). CDR1 and CDR2 (germline): SGDLS, YYNGEE. CDR3 length: 14 amino acids. Trimming cost V 3 bases and J 7 bases, with 11 bases left between them. The chain's CDR3 is CASSGGPGNSPLHF. CDR3 nucleotide sequence: TGTGCCAGCAGCGGGGGGCCTGGGAATTCACCCCTCCACTTT.

This chain uses TRBV7-6 with TRBJ2-7; 9 positions match TRBD1. This CDR3 is built from 17 residues. The germline gives CDR1 SGHVS, CDR2 FNYEAQ. V trimming: 5 bases; J trimming: 0 bases; junction bases outside the gene matches: 11. The CDR3 is CASSPTGGEINSYEQYF. The CDR3 region has the DNA TGTGCCAGCAGCCCCACAGGGGGCGAAATAAACTCCTACGAGCAGTACTTC. The full variable domain, completed using reference TRBV7-6 and TRBJ2-7, is GAGVSQSPRYKVTKRGQDVALRCDPISGHVSLYWYRQALGQGPEFLTYFNYEAQQDKSGLPNDRFSAERPEGSISTLTIQRTEQRDSAMYRCASSPTGGEINSYEQYFGPGTRLTVT.

The chain uses TRBV11-2 and TRBJ2-3; TRBD2 might be the D (6 bases). V gave up 5 bases and J gave up 5 bases, with 20 bases separating them. CDR1 and CDR2 (germline): SGHAT, FQNNGV. The CDR3 runs 16 residues. CDR3 nucleotide sequence: TGTGCCAGCAGCCCGTTGGGGGGAGTCTTCAGAGATACGCAGTATTTT. Amino acids: CASSPLGGVFRDTQYF.

In this sample, this clone turned up once. The chain couples TRBV10-3 to TRBJ1-2, with D unresolved. The V end was cut by 7 bases, the J end by 8 bases, with 14 bases between. Germline V gene lookup returns CDR1 ENHRY and CDR2 SYGVKD. The CDR3 loop spans 12 amino acids. This CDR3 is CAITTEERGYTF. In DNA, the CDR3 is TGTGCCATCACAACAGAAGAGCGGGGCTACACCTTC.

The chain carries TRBV5-1 and TRBJ2-3; tentatively, D is TRBD1 (6 bases). The CDR3 has 15 amino acids. Trimming took 4 bases from V and 4 from J, leaving 16 bases between them. CDR1 is SGHRS, CDR2 YFSETQ, per germline. CDR3 loop: CASSLVHRDSDTQYF. CDR3 bases: TGCGCCAGCAGCCTTGTACACAGGGATTCAGATACGCAGTATTTT.

The chain has TRBV7-3 and TRBJ2-2; TRBD2 agrees at 13 bases. Germline V gene sequence: CDR1 SGHTA, CDR2 FQGTGA. V dropped 2 bases and J dropped 7; count of bases not matched to a gene: 4. The CDR3 spans 16 residues. CDR3 in DNA: TGTGCCAGCAGCTTAGGACTAGCGGGAGTGCACGGGGAGCTGTTTTTT. Its protein product is CASSLGLAGVHGELFF. The full variable domain, rest sourced from reference TRBV7-3 and TRBJ2-2, is GAGVSQTPSNKVTEKGKYVELRCDPISGHTALYWYRQSLGQGPEFLIYFQGTGAADDSGLPNDRFFAVRPEGSVSTLKIQRTERGDSAVYLCASSLGLAGVHGELFFGEGSRLTVL.

The chain is built from TRBV28 and TRBJ1-5; D unclear. The ends were cut back, 6 bases at V and 5 bases at J, with 8 bases in the middle. This CDR3 contains 12 residues. Germline loops: CDR1 MDHEN, CDR2 SYDVKM. The DNA of the CDR3 is TGTGCCAGCAGCGGAGTAGATCAGCCCCAGCATTTT. It yields the protein CASSGVDQPQHF.

This clone was seen just once. This CDR3 reads CASSFTGTETQYF. In nucleotides, the CDR3 is TGTGCCAGCAGCTTTACAGGGACGGAGACCCAGTACTTC. The chain carries TRBV7-2 and TRBJ2-5, with D possibly matching TRBD1 (6 bases). Germline values: CDR1 SGHTA, CDR2 FQGNSA. Trimming took 3 bases from V and 5 from J, leaving 10 bases between them. This CDR3 contains 13 residues.

The chain couples TRBV14 to TRBJ1-1, with a weak D call TRBD1 (6 bases). The CDR3 is 15 amino acids. Looked up from germline, CDR1 is SGHDN and CDR2 is FVKESK. Trimming removed 1 base at V and 4 bases at J, with 13 bases between. This CDR3 reads CASSQGLLGGTEAFF. DNA of the CDR3: TGTGCCAGCAGCCAAGGGCTGTTAGGGGGCACTGAAGCTTTCTTT.

This clone was counted between two and nine times. V is TRBV2 and J is TRBJ1-5, with D hard to call. The CDR3 sequence is 16 residues long. Trimming took off 7 bases at V and 1 base at J, with 17 bases between the two ends. From germline, CDR1 is SNHLY and CDR2 FYNNEI. CDR3 region: CASTPRSGMSNQPQHF. CDR3 DNA sequence: TGTGCCAGCACCCCACGCTCGGGGATGAGCAATCAGCCCCAGCATTTT.

The rearrangement joins TRBV7-9 to TRBJ2-3; tentatively, D is TRBD2 (6 bases). Deletions cut 6 bases from V and 7 bases from J, with 26 bases between. Germline values: CDR1 SEHNR, CDR2 FQNEAQ (reference sequence). The CDR3 runs to 17 residues. The CDR3 region has the DNA TGTGCCAGCAGTCCTCCTACGGGGGAGAGGGGTACACATACGCAGTATTTT. Amino acid sequence: CASSPPTGERGTHTQYF. Filled out from reference TRBV7-9 and TRBJ2-3, the complete variable domain reads DTGVSQNPRHKITKRGQNVTFRCDPISEHNRLYWYRQTLGQGPEFLTYFQNEAQLEKSRLLSDRFSAERPKGSFSTLEIQRTEQGDSAMYLCASSPPTGERGTHTQYFGPGTRLTVL.

This clone was observed a few times. V and J are TRBV15 and TRBJ2-7; TRBD1 agrees at 7 bases. The CDR3 extends over 15 amino acids. The ends lost 0 bases at V and 2 bases at J; junction bases unmatched: 4. Per germline, CDR1 LNHNV and CDR2 YYDKDF (reference sequence). The CDR3 protein is CATSRDRQGAYEQYF. As DNA, the CDR3 is TGTGCCACCAGCAGAGATAGGCAGGGGGCCTACGAGCAGTACTTC.

The V gene is TRBV6-1, the J gene TRBJ1-1, with D possibly matching TRBD1 (6 bases). Germline CDR1 is MNHNS and CDR2 is SASEGT. The CDR3 consists of 13 residues. V lost 8 bases and J lost 3, with 13 bases in between. CDR3 loop: CASAGTPDTEAFF. In DNA, the CDR3 is TGTGCCAGCGCCGGGACACCTGACACTGAAGCTTTCTTT.